This T cell receptor (beta chain) derives from a study of CD8 T cells in ankylosing spondylitis. Whole-study findings and limits: Clones linked to disease were reported to show significant enrichment in matched ankylosing spondylitis synovial fluid. There was a TCR beta motif, made of several highly homologous variants, that appeared characteristic of ankylosing spondylitis blood.

This clonotype was detected many times. What it recognizes is unknown. TCRdb called the 5' RACE reads again in MiXCR, with one record for every CDR3 protein. The sample carries approximately 200,000 distinct CDR3 sequences, about 13% recorded once. The CDR3 spans 10 residues. Per the germline V gene, CDR1 is SQVTM and CDR2 is ANQGSEA. Trimming removed 4 bases at V and 8 bases at J, with 7 bases between. The receptor was derived from a male donor with ankylosing spondylitis or in good health (not recorded which). The chain recombines TRBV29-1 with TRBJ2-3, with a tentative D call TRBD1 (5 bases). The sequencing sample was made of blood, either unsorted or a sorted T cell fraction (not recorded which). DNA of the CDR3: TGCAGCGTTGTAAGGGGTACGCAGTATTTT. Translating it yields CSVVRGTQYF.